This entry describes one T cell receptor (beta chain). Its binding antigen is unknown. Qualities for individual bases were not recorded, and no much larger clone is one base off. TCRbeta CDR3 regions were amplified from genomic DNA using the immunoSEQ Assay, a bias-controlled multiplex PCR. From the authors' description of their analysis: Nucleated cell counts per sample were estimated from amplification of reference gene primers within the assay. To quantify the absolute abundance of each unique TCRbeta CDR3 rearrangement, sequence reads were collapsed and filtered. For each sample, productive Simpson clonality was calculated as the square root of Simpson's diversity index over productive rearrangements. TCRdb took over this immuneACCESS table, retaining in-frame rearrangements with V and J assigned. Such tables are incomplete; in checked studies, under half of the missing clones stem from an unresolved V gene, and the remainder is unexplained. That table gives V, J and clone size, and the DNA gave D and trimming. A total of 30,000 or so clones appear in this sample, 83% of them only once. The ten largest clonotypes hold 3.6% of the sample.

The germline V gene (reference sequence) supplies CDR1 SGHNT and CDR2 YYREEE. The junction shows trimming of 4 bases on V and 6 bases on J, and the gene matches do not reach 6 bases of it. From its cysteine to its phenylalanine, the CDR3 spans 13 amino acids. The read is trimmed to its CDR3 DNA, 39 bases read in frame from base 1. Whole blood was collected in K2EDTA tubes by collaborating institutions according to the institutions' own protocols. For TCRbeta analysis, collaborators shipped samples in one of three forms: frozen whole blood, isolated PBMCs, or DNA extracted from either of those sample types. The source of the sample is a study of blood T cell repertoires in COVID-19 (dated by TCRdb to 2019 to 2021). Study-wide context: Samples from collaborators originated in the United States, Italy and Spain and spanned both the acute and convalescent phases of COVID-19. The prospective study material was composed of cDNA or gDNA derived from T cells, B-cell-depleted T cells, or PBMCs. Deeply sampled blood TCRbeta repertoires from subjects exposed to, actively infected with, or recovered from COVID-19 were included in the dataset. The repertoires were made available in a free public database intended to serve as a resource for research on the immune response to SARS-CoV-2. The samples were drawn from two sources: the first 160 participants of the ongoing ImmuneRACE study, and 1,000 to 1,500 subjects contributed by 6 global collaborators. The sample metadata nearly always contained a de-identified subject ID, COVID-19 status, age in years and sex. Where available, HLA class I and class II types were obtained from metadata supplied by the sample provider rather than from assay-based typing. The study at large found these results: The amount of clinical and demographic metadata varied by source and participant and was provided uncurated.

This TCR came from a man between 50 and 59 years old with acute or convalescent COVID-19. This chain is built from TRBV5-4 and TRBJ2-7; TRBD1 lines up with 8 middle nucleotides. The sample taken for sequencing was peripheral blood. The CDR3 in this case is CASSPGTGVEQYF. DNA sequence: TGTGCCAGCAGCCCCGGGACAGGTGTCGAGCAGTACTTC.